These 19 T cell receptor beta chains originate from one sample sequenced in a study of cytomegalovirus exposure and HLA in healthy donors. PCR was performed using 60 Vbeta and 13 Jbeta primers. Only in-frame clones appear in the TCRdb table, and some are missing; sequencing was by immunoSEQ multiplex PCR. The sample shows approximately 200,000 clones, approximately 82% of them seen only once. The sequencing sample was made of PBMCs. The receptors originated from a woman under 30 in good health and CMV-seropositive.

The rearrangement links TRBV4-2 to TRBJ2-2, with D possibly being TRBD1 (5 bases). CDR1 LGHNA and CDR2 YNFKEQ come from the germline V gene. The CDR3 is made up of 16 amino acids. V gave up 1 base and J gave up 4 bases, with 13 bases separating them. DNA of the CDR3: TGTGCCAGCAGCCAAGGAGAGACAGCCTTCACCGGGGAGCTGTTTTTT. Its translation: CASSQGETAFTGELFF.

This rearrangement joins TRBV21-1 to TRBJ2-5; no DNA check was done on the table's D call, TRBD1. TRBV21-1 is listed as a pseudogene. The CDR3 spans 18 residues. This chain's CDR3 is CASSKRTGTGPRQETQYF. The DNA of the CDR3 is TGTGCCAGCAGCAAGCGAACCGGGACAGGGCCTCGACAAGAGACCCAGTACTTC.

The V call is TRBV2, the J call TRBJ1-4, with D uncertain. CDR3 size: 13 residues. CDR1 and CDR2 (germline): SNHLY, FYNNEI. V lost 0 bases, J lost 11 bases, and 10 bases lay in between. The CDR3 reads CASSEALLEKLFF. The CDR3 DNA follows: TGTGCCAGCAGTGAAGCGCTTTTAGAGAAACTGTTTTTT.

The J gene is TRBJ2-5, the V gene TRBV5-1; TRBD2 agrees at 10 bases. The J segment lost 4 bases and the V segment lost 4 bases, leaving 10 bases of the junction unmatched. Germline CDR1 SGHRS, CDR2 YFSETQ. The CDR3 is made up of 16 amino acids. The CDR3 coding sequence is TGCGCCAGCAGCGTCTCTCTAGCGGGGGTTGCAGAGACCCAGTACTTC. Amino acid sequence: CASSVSLAGVAETQYF.

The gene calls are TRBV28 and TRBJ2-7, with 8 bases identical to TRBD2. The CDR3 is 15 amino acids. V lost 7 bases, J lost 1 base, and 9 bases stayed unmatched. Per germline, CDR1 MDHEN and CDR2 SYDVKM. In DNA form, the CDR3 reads TGTGCCAGCACGGGTTGGAAGCGGGGGTCCTACGAGCAGTACTTC. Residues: CASTGWKRGSYEQYF.

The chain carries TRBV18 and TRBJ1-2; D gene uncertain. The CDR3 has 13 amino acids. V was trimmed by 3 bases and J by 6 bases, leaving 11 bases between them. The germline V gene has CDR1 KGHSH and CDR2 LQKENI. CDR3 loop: CASSPPGTNGYTF. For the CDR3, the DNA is TGTGCCAGCTCACCCCCGGGAACGAATGGCTACACCTTC.

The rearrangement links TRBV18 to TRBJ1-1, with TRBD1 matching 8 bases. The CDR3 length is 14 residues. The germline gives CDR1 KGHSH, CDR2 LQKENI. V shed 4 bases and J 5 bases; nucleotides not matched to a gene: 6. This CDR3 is CASSRGQGRTEAFF. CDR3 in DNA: TGTGCCAGCTCACGAGGACAGGGAAGGACTGAAGCTTTCTTT.

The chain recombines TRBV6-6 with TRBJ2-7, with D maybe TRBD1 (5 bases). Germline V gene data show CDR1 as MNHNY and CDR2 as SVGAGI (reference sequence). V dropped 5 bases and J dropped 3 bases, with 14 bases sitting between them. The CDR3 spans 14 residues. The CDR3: CASSNDRASYEQYF. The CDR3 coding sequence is TGTGCCAGCAGTAACGACAGAGCCAGCTACGAGCAGTACTTC.

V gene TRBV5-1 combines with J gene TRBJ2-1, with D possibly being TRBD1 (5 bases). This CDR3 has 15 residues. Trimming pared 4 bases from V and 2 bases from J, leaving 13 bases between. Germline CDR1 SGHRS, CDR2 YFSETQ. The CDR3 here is CASSKTATTYNEQFF. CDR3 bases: TGCGCCAGCAGCAAGACAGCAACTACCTACAATGAGCAGTTCTTC.

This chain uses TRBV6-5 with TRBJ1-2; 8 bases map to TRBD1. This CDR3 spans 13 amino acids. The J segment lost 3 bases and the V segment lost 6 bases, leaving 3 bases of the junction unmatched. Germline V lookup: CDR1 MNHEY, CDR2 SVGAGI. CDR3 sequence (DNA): TGTGCCAGCAGCAAACAGGGGGACTATGGCTACACCTTC. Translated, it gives CASSKQGDYGYTF.

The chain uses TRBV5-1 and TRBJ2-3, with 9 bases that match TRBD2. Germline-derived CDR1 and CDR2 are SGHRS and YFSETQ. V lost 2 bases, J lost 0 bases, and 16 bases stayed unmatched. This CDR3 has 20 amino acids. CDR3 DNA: TGCGCCAGCAGCTTCGGTCTGTTGGTAGCGGGGGAGCTTAGCACAGATACGCAGTATTTT. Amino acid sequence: CASSFGLLVAGELSTDTQYF.

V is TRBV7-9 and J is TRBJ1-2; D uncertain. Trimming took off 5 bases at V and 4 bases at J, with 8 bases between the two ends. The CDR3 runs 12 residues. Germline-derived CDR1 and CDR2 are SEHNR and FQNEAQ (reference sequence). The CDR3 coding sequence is TGTGCCAGCAGCCTCGGGGTCTATGGCTACACCTTC. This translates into CASSLGVYGYTF.

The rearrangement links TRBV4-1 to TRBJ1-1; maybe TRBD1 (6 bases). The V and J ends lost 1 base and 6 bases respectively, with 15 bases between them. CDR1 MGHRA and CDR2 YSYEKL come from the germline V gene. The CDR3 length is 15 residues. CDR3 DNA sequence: TGCGCCAGCAGCCAAGGAGGCAGGGGTTTGTCTGAAGCTTTCTTT. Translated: CASSQGGRGLSEAFF.

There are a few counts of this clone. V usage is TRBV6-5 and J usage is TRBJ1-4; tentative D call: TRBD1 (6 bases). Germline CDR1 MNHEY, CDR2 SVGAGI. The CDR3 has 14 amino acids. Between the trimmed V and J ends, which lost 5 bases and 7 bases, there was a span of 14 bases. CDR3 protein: CASSKRGGGEKLFF. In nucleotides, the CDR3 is TGTGCCAGCAGTAAAAGGGGGGGAGGTGAAAAACTGTTTTTT.

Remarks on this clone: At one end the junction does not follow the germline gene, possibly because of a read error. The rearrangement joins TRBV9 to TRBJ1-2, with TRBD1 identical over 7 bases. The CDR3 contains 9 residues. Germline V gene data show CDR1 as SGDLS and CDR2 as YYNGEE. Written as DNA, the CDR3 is TGTGCCAGCAGCGTAAGGGGGCCCTTC. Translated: CASSVRGPF.

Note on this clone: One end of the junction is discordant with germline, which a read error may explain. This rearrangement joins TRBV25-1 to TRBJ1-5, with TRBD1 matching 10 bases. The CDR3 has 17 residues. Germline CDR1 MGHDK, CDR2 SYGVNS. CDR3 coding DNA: TGTACCAGCAGCGGAGTGACAGGGGGCGAAAGCAATCAGCCCCAGCATTTT. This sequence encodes CTSSGVTGGESNQPQHF.

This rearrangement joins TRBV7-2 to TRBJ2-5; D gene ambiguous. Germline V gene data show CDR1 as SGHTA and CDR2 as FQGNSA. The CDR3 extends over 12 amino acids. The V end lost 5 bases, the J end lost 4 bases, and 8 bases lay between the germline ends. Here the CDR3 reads CASSLLRETQYF. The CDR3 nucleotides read TGTGCCAGCAGCCTATTGAGAGAGACCCAGTACTTC.

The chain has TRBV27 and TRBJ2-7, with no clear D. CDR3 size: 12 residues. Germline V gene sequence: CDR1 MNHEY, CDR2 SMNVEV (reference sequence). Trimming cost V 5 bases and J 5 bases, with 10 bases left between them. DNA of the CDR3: TGTGCCAGCAGTCTTCCCAACAACGAGCAGTACTTC. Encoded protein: CASSLPNNEQYF.

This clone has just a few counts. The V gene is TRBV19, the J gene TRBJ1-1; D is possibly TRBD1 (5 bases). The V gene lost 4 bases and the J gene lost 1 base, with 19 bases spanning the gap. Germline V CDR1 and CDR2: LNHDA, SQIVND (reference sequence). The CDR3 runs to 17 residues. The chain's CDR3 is CASSNYGAGRANTEAFF. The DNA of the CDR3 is TGTGCCAGTAGTAATTACGGTGCGGGGCGGGCGAACACTGAAGCTTTCTTT.